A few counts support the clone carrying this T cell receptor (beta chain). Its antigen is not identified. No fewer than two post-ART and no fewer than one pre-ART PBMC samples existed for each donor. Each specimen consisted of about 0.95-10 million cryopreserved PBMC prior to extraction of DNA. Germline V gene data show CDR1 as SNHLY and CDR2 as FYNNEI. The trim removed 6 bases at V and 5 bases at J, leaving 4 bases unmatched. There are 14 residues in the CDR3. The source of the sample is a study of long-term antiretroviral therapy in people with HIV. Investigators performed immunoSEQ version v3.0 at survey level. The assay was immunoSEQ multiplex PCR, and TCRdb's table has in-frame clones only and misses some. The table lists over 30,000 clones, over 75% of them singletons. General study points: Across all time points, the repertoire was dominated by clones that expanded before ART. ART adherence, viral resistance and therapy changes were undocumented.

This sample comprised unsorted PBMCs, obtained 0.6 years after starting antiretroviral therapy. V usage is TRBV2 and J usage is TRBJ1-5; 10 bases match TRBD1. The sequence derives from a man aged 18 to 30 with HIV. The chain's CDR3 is CASRAGTGDQPQHF. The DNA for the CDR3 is TGTGCCAGCAGAGCCGGGACAGGGGATCAGCCCCAGCATTTT. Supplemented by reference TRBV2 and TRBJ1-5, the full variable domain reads EPEVTQTPSHQVTQMGQEVILRCVPISNHLYFYWYRQILGQKVEFLVSFYNNEISEKSEIFDDQFSVERPDGSNFTLKIRSTKLEDSAMYFCASRAGTGDQPQHFGDGTRLSIL.